These 28 T cell receptor beta chains originate from one sample sequenced in a study of immune cell composition in non-small cell lung cancer. TCRdb's table, derived via immunoSEQ multiplex PCR, lists solely in-frame clones and lacks some. The repertoire holds about 13,000 clones, around 75% seen once, with over 11% in the top ten. Sequencing was carried out using lung tumor tissue. The receptors come from a human donor with non-small cell lung cancer.

The chain joins TRBV11-2 to TRBJ2-2, with D tentatively TRBD2 (6 bases). V was shortened by 7 bases and J by 4 bases, with 13 bases between the two germline ends. Germline CDR1 SGHAT, CDR2 FQNNGV. This CDR3 is built from 14 residues. CDR3 region: CASTRDGGTGELFF. The CDR3 DNA sequence: TGTGCCAGCACCCGGGACGGGGGCACCGGGGAGCTGTTTTTT.

The rearrangement joins TRBV15 to TRBJ1-5; possibly TRBD1 for D (6 bases). Germline V gene sequence: CDR1 LNHNV, CDR2 YYDKDF (reference sequence). V dropped 4 bases and J dropped 3 bases, with 16 bases sitting between them. The CDR3 runs to 16 residues. The CDR3 reads CATSKTTTGYNQPQHF. The CDR3 region has the DNA TGTGCCACCAGCAAGACGACGACAGGTTACAATCAGCCCCAGCATTTT. Variable domain in full (rest from reference TRBV15 and TRBJ1-5): DAMVIQNPRYQVTQFGKPVTLSCSQTLNHNVMYWYQQKSSQAPKLLFHYYDKDFNNEADTPDNFQSRRPNTSFCFLDIRSPGLGDTAMYLCATSKTTTGYNQPQHFGDGTRLSIL.

The chain uses TRBV6-1 and TRBJ1-5; D remains ambiguous. V lost 7 bases, J lost 4 bases, and 17 bases lay in between. CDR3 length: 15 residues. Germline assignment: CDR1 MNHNS and CDR2 SASEGT. This CDR3 reads CASKIGVPGNQPQHF. The CDR3 nucleotides read TGTGCCAGCAAGATCGGTGTACCGGGGAATCAGCCCCAGCATTTT.

The chain links TRBV11-2 to TRBJ2-1; 7 bases line up with TRBD2. Trimming cost V 5 bases and J 8 bases; bases outside gene matches: 12. CDR1 is SGHAT, CDR2 FQNNGV, per germline. CDR3 length: 15 amino acids. Here the CDR3 reads CASSRTSEGADEQFF. CDR3 DNA sequence: TGTGCCAGCAGCCGAACTAGCGAGGGTGCGGATGAGCAGTTCTTC.

The V and J genes are TRBV6-6 and TRBJ1-1, with unresolved D. Trimming shortened V by 2 bases and J by 5 bases, and 15 bases separated the two germline ends. The CDR3 covers 15 residues. Germline-derived CDR1 and CDR2 are MNHNY and SVGAGI (reference sequence). CDR3 nucleotide sequence: TGTGCCAGCAGTTACATCGAATCTGCGGGAACTGAAGCTTTCTTT. It encodes CASSYIESAGTEAFF.

The chain recombines TRBV27 with TRBJ2-5; 10 bases fit TRBD1. The CDR3 totals 14 residues. The junction had 5 bases not matched to a gene; V was cut back by 3 bases and J by 7 bases. Germline V gene sequence: CDR1 MNHEY, CDR2 SMNVEV (reference sequence). The CDR3 loop is CASSFDRGLGTQYF. CDR3 bases: TGTGCCAGCAGTTTCGACAGGGGGCTAGGGACCCAGTACTTC.

This clone was observed once. CDR3 in DNA: TGTGCCAGCAGCCCCGGGACTAGCGGGAAGGGGTGGTACGAGCAGTACTTC. Translation: CASSPGTSGKGWYEQYF. The chain recombines TRBV28 with TRBJ2-7; TRBD2 matches at 13 bases. The germline V gene encodes CDR1 MDHEN and CDR2 SYDVKM. The CDR3 totals 17 residues. The ends lost 6 bases at V and 4 bases at J; junction bases unmatched: 12.

The chain combines TRBV5-1 with TRBJ2-1, with 14 bases fitting TRBD2. The CDR3 is made up of 16 amino acids. V lost 3 bases to trimming and J lost 8 bases; unmatched junction nucleotides: 7. Germline assignment: CDR1 SGHRS and CDR2 YFSETQ. The DNA for the CDR3 is TGCGCCAGCAGCTCCCGACTAGCGGGAGGGCCGGATGAGCAGTTCTTC. Protein: CASSSRLAGGPDEQFF.

The chain couples TRBV7-2 to TRBJ2-1; 9 positions agree with TRBD1. V trimming: 2 bases; J trimming: 9 bases; junction bases outside the gene matches: 8. Germline values: CDR1 SGHTA, CDR2 FQGNSA. The CDR3 extends over 15 amino acids. Here the CDR3 reads CASSLRGQGKGEQFF. CDR3 bases: TGTGCCAGCAGCTTAAGGGGACAGGGTAAGGGTGAGCAGTTCTTC. Supplemented by reference TRBV7-2 and TRBJ2-1, the full variable domain reads GAGVSQSPSNKVTEKGKDVELRCDPISGHTALYWYRQSLGQGLEFLIYFQGNSAPDKSGLPSDRFSAERTGGSVSTLTIQRTQQEDSAVYLCASSLRGQGKGEQFFGPGTRLTVL.

The V gene is TRBV6-6, the J gene TRBJ2-2; D is uncertain. V lost 9 bases to trimming and J lost 6 bases, with 5 bases between them. This CDR3 comprises 10 residues. Germline lookup yields CDR1 MNHNY and CDR2 SVGAGI (reference sequence). CDR3 region: CASNAGELFF. The CDR3 region has the DNA TGTGCCAGTAATGCCGGGGAGCTGTTTTTT.

The chain carries TRBV7-2 and TRBJ2-3; 8 positions agree with TRBD2. From germline, CDR1 is SGHTA and CDR2 FQGNSA. The V gene end was trimmed by 4 bases and the J gene end by 3 bases; junction bases not matched to a gene: 9. The CDR3 totals 16 residues. CDR3 sequence reads: CASSSVGGGWTDTQYF. In DNA form, the CDR3 reads TGTGCCAGCAGCTCGGTCGGGGGGGGATGGACAGATACGCAGTATTTT.

The chain couples TRBV5-4 to TRBJ2-7, with 16 bases matching TRBD2. CDR1 SGHNT and CDR2 YYREEE come from the germline V gene (reference sequence). There are 17 residues in the CDR3. V lost 4 bases, J lost 3 bases, and 7 bases stayed unmatched. The CDR3 DNA reads TGTGCCAGCAGCACCGGGACTAGCGGGAGGGTAAACTACGAGCAGTACTTC. Encoded protein: CASSTGTSGRVNYEQYF.

The chain uses TRBV27 and TRBJ2-3; TRBD2 aligns across 9 bases. The CDR3 sequence is 15 residues long. The V gene's germline CDR1 is MNHEY and CDR2 SMNVEV (reference sequence). V lost 5 bases to trimming and J lost 4 bases; unmatched junction nucleotides: 7. In DNA, the CDR3 is TGTGCCAGCAGTCGGCGGGAGGGCCGCGCAGATACGCAGTATTTT. Protein sequence: CASSRREGRADTQYF.

This clone was observed once. V usage is TRBV5-6 and J usage is TRBJ2-5, with TRBD2 matching over 11 bases. The J call is doubtful: the DNA matches TRBJ2-7 better. The CDR3 totals 14 residues. Germline CDR1 SGHDT, CDR2 YYEEEE. CDR3: CASSFSGGAGEQYF. The CDR3 DNA is TGTGCCAGCAGCTTTAGCGGGGGGGCGGGCGAGCAGTACTTC.

As DNA, the CDR3 is TGTGCCAGCAGCTTAGATGGACTAGCTAACAATGAGCAGTTCTTC. This encodes CASSLDGLANNEQFF. The chain combines TRBV7-2 with TRBJ2-1, with 8 positions matching TRBD2. CDR1 and CDR2 from the germline V gene are SGHTA and FQGNSA. Trimming cost V 1 base and J 5 bases; bases outside gene matches: 4. There are 15 residues in the CDR3.

This chain joins TRBV11-2 and TRBJ2-7, with 12 bases lining up with TRBD1. This CDR3 has 17 residues. The trim removed 6 bases at V and 5 bases at J, leaving 14 bases unmatched. The V gene's germline CDR1 is SGHAT and CDR2 FQNNGV. The CDR3 protein is CASRKDIWDRGLDEQYF. CDR3 nucleotide sequence: TGTGCCAGCAGAAAAGATATATGGGACAGGGGGCTCGACGAGCAGTACTTC.

The chain employs TRBV19 and TRBJ1-1, with 7 bases lining up with TRBD1. The V segment lost 5 bases and the J segment 2 bases; nucleotides outside the gene matches: 11. Germline V gene sequence: CDR1 LNHDA, CDR2 SQIVND (reference sequence). This CDR3 has 16 residues. CDR3 coding DNA: TGTGCCAGTAGTTTTTTTACTGGGACAGACAACACTGAAGCTTTCTTT. It yields the protein CASSFFTGTDNTEAFF.

This chain joins TRBV30 and TRBJ1-1; D might be TRBD1 (5 bases). Trimming stripped 0 bases from V and 10 bases from J, with 15 bases between. Per germline, CDR1 GTSNPN and CDR2 SVGIG (reference sequence). The CDR3 runs 13 residues. Written as DNA, the CDR3 is TGTGCCTGGAGTGTCCTAGGGGCAGTGGGAGCTTTCTTT. It translates to CAWSVLGAVGAFF.

The V and J genes are TRBV4-2 and TRBJ2-1; possible D gene TRBD2, 6 bases. The CDR3 is 17 residues long. Trimming took 1 base from V and 1 from J, leaving 14 bases between them. Per the germline V gene, CDR1 is LGHNA and CDR2 is YNFKEQ. The CDR3 reads CASSQGYGSMSYNEQFF. The CDR3, as DNA: TGTGCCAGCAGCCAAGGGTACGGGAGCATGTCCTACAATGAGCAGTTCTTC.

This chain joins TRBV28 and TRBJ2-3; 7 positions agree with TRBD1. Per the germline V gene, CDR1 is MDHEN and CDR2 is SYDVKM. This CDR3 region has 15 residues. J lost 6 bases, V lost 5 bases, and 11 bases had no gene match. This chain's CDR3 is CASSTRTGTLDTQYF. DNA of the CDR3: TGTGCCAGCAGTACCCGGACAGGAACTTTGGATACGCAGTATTTT.

The chain recombines TRBV20-1 with TRBJ1-1; D not certain. Germline values: CDR1 DFQATT, CDR2 SNEGSKA (reference sequence). The CDR3 is 11 amino acids. The ends were cut back, 7 bases at V and 1 base at J, with 7 bases in the middle. CDR3 sequence (DNA): TGCAGTGTCCCTAGGAACACTGAAGCTTTCTTT. Translating gives CSVPRNTEAFF.

This chain uses TRBV5-4 with TRBJ2-3; 9 bases align to TRBD1. There are 15 residues in the CDR3. V was pared by 0 bases and J by 9 bases, with 8 bases of the junction left unmatched. The V gene's germline CDR1 is SGHNT and CDR2 YYREEE (reference sequence). The CDR3 here is CASSLERGQGKTQYF. The CDR3 DNA reads as TGTGCCAGCAGCTTGGAGAGGGGACAGGGCAAGACGCAGTATTTT.

The chain links TRBV10-2 to TRBJ2-3; D unresolved. There are 14 residues in the CDR3. Germline CDR1 WSHSY, CDR2 SAAADI. Trimming shortened V by 3 bases and J by 2 bases, and 9 bases separated the two germline ends. CDR3 amino acids: CASSDGGITDTQYF. Here the CDR3 DNA reads TGCGCCAGCAGTGATGGCGGAATCACAGATACGCAGTATTTT.

CDR3 region: CASSAGTVKNYGYTF. In DNA form, the CDR3 reads TGTGCCAGCAGCGCCGGGACAGTAAAAAACTATGGCTACACCTTC. The chain uses TRBV5-6 and TRBJ1-2; 7 nucleotides match TRBD1. Germline V gene data show CDR1 as SGHDT and CDR2 as YYEEEE. The V gene end was trimmed by 4 bases and the J gene end by 2 bases; junction bases not matched to a gene: 8. CDR3 length: 15 residues.

The chain carries TRBV19 and TRBJ2-6; no firm D call. The germline V gene has CDR1 LNHDA and CDR2 SQIVND (reference sequence). V lost 7 bases, J lost 0 bases, and 10 bases lay in between. The CDR3 contains 15 residues. CDR3 amino acids: CASTPVHSGANVLTF. CDR3 sequence (DNA): TGTGCCAGTACCCCGGTCCACTCTGGGGCCAACGTCCTGACTTTC.

The rearrangement uses TRBV28 and TRBJ1-1, with D perhaps matching TRBD1 (5 bases). The germline V gene encodes CDR1 MDHEN and CDR2 SYDVKM. This CDR3 spans 15 amino acids. The germline V and J ends were trimmed by 2 bases and 5 bases, with 15 bases remaining between them. DNA for the CDR3: TGTGCCAGCAGTTTAGGGCAGGGCTTTAGGACTGAAGCTTTCTTT. Its translation is CASSLGQGFRTEAFF. The whole variable domain, remainder taken from reference TRBV28 and TRBJ1-1, is DVKVTQSSRYLVKRTGEKVFLECVQDMDHENMFWYRQDPGLGLRLIYFSYDVKMKEKGDIPEGYSVSREKKERFSLILESASTNQTSMYLCASSLGQGFRTEAFFGQGTRLTVV.

The chain carries TRBV9 and TRBJ2-7, with 14 bases identical to TRBD2. This CDR3 region has 15 residues. CDR1 is SGDLS, CDR2 YYNGEE, per germline. Losses at the gene ends were 0 bases for V and 8 bases for J; bases not matched to a gene: 4. The DNA of the CDR3 is TGTGCCAGCAGCGTAGGAGGACTAGCGGGAGGAAAGCAGTACTTC. It encodes CASSVGGLAGGKQYF.

The chain carries TRBV6-6 and TRBJ2-7; TRBD2 aligns across 7 bases. The length of the CDR3 is 13 residues. V lost 2 bases, J lost 4 bases, and 2 bases stayed unmatched. Germline V CDR1 and CDR2: MNHNY, SVGAGI (reference sequence). Here the CDR3 reads CASSYGGSYEQYF. CDR3 sequence (DNA): TGTGCCAGCAGTTACGGCGGGAGTTACGAGCAGTACTTC.